A single T cell receptor (beta chain) is shown here with its context. In this sample, this clonotype turned up many times. Its antigen is currently not known. No base quality values were provided; no much bigger clone lies one nucleotide off. According to the study, the label for this sample's time point signals: before trial treatment. Donors were enrolled in RACIN, a single-arm phase I dose-escalation trial combining nivolumab, ipilimumab, aspirin, low-dose cyclophosphamide and low-dose radiotherapy. Eligible patients had advanced, TIL-negative solid tumors. This entry comes from a study of low-dose radiotherapy and immunotherapy resistance in tumors (dated 2022 in TCRdb). Regarding the complete study: In Cohort 1, 0.5 Gy per fraction was delivered every 2 weeks, and a total PTV dose of 6.5 Gy was prescribed. In Cohort 2, 1 Gy per fraction was delivered every two weeks, for a total of 13 Gy over 26 weeks. Nivolumab was administered intravenously as a 240 mg flat dose every two weeks, and ipilimumab was administered intravenously at 1 mg/kg every six weeks. Cyclophosphamide 200 mg/m2 was administered intravenously every two weeks, one day before each radiation and immunotherapy administration. Patients took aspirin 300 mg orally once daily for four cycles, starting on cycle 1 day 1. Randomization of trial participants into treatment groups was not performed. Eight patients were included in the translational analysis, namely three from the first dose cohort plus the first five from the second dose cohort.

Sequencing was performed on an Illumina HiSeq 2500. Superscript III and a set of TRAV- and TRBV-specific primers were used to synthesize first-strand cDNA, so that both TCRalpha and TCRbeta chains were covered. TCRs were amplified with Phusion for 20 PCR cycles, with a constant-region primer paired with the adapter attached to the V primers. The isolated mRNA was amplified using the MessageAmp II aRNA Amplification Kit, with in vitro transcription performed for around 16 hours at 37 degrees C. The Dynabeads mRNA DIRECT Purification Kit was used to isolate mRNA for TCR sequencing. Indexed Illumina adapters were added in a second Phusion PCR of 25 cycles, after which AMPure XP beads were used to purify the products. The published analysis was carried out like this. Using custom Perl scripts, TCR sequences that encoded the same protein were pooled, out-of-frame sequences were dropped, and the abundance of each clonotype was calculated. Any TCR sequence supported by only a single read was excluded from analysis. Repertoire metrics included Shannon entropy, Gini index, clonality, richness, and frequency of TCRs shared between repertoires. Using fastp at Q25 and MiXCR, TCRdb reprocessed the public reads and kept productive beta chains. Each entry merges the rows of one CDR3 protein and shows their most common DNA and genes. None of the V and J calls come from the authors' own analysis; TCRdb made them. The table for this sample lists 64,000 or so distinct CDR3 sequences; about a quarter of them were counted only once. The ten largest clones represent approximately 7% of the sample.

The CDR3, cysteine through phenylalanine, is 12 amino acids long. The retained sequence is limited to the CDR3, 36 bases, with the frame set at the first base. V drops 8 bases and J drops 9 bases, leaving 16 bases in between. The germline V gene gives CDR1 as SGHAT and CDR2 as FQNNGV. The sequence was collected from a male donor with rectosigmoid adenocarcinoma. The sequence is built from TRBV11-2 and TRBJ1-1, with the D gene call left open. The sample here was PBMCs, taken before treatment. The bases read TGTGCCAGCGGACTGTCAGGACGGAAAGCTTTCTTT. Translated, this is CASGLSGRKAFF.